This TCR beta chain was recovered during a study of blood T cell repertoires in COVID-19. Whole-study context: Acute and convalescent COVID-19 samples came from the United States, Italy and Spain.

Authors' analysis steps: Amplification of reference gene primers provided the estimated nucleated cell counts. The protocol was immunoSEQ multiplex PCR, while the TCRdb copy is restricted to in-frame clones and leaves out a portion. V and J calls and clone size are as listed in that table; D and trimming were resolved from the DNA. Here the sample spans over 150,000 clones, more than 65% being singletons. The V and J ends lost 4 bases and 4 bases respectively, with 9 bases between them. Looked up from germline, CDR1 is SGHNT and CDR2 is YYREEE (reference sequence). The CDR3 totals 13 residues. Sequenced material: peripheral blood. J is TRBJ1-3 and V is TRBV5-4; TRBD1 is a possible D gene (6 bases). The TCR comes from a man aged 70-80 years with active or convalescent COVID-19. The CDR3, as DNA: TGTGCCAGCAGCCTCGACAGGGGAAACACCATATATTTT. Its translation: CASSLDRGNTIYF.